A selection of T cell receptor beta chains follows, all from one sample in a study of T cells after yellow fever vaccination. TCRdb re-derived calls from the 5' RACE reads in MiXCR, one entry per CDR3 protein. The table shows 200,000 to 300,000 distinct CDR3 sequences, with approximately 3.6% occurring only once. The sequencing here drew on PBMCs, taken 15 days after the yellow fever booster vaccination. The receptors here all came from a man aged 18 to 29 who received the YFV17D yellow fever vaccine. Both conserved end residues are part of each CDR3. Fields, in order: J gene, V gene, D gene, clone size, CDR3 DNA, CDR3 protein. A D gene is named only where the DNA matches it firmly. Part of the rows lack a size; the others show once, few, many or a class for expanded clones.

j_call: TRBJ1-6
v_call: TRBV5-1
d_call: TRBD1
clone_size: many
cdr3_nt: TGCGCCAGCAGCCCCTCCGACAGGGGACAATCACCCCTCCACTTT
cdr3_aa: CASSPSDRGQSPLHF

j_call: TRBJ2-2
v_call: TRBV12-3/TRBV12-4
d_call: NA
clone_size: NA
cdr3_nt: TGTGCCAGCAGTTTATTAAGTGAGGGCGGGGAGCTGTTTTTT
cdr3_aa: CASSLLSEGGELFF

j_call: TRBJ2-7
v_call: TRBV18
d_call: NA
clone_size: many
cdr3_nt: TGTGCCAGCTCACCATCGGAACCTGACGAGCAGTACTTC
cdr3_aa: CASSPSEPDEQYF

j_call: TRBJ1-4
v_call: TRBV5-1
d_call: TRBD1
clone_size: many
cdr3_nt: TGCGCCAGCAGCTGGGGGACAGCAACTAATGAAAAACTGTTTTTT
cdr3_aa: CASSWGTATNEKLFF

j_call: TRBJ2-2
v_call: TRBV29-1
d_call: NA
clone_size: many
cdr3_nt: TGCAGCGTTGGTGCCCCTGGGGCAGGCACCGGGGAGCTGTTTTTT
cdr3_aa: CSVGAPGAGTGELFF

j_call: TRBJ2-3
v_call: TRBV5-1
d_call: NA
clone_size: NA
cdr3_nt: TGCGCCAGCAGGTTGGGGGAGGATACGCAGTATTTT
cdr3_aa: CASRLGEDTQYF

j_call: TRBJ2-3
v_call: TRBV3-1
d_call: NA
clone_size: NA
cdr3_nt: TGTGCCAGCAGCCCTGAAAATACGGGGGAAGATACGCAGTATTTT
cdr3_aa: CASSPENTGEDTQYF

j_call: TRBJ1-2
v_call: TRBV4-3
d_call: TRBD1
clone_size: NA
cdr3_nt: TGCGCCAGCAGCCACGCGGACAGGGCTGTGAATGGCTACACCTTC
cdr3_aa: CASSHADRAVNGYTF

j_call: TRBJ2-7
v_call: TRBV20-1
d_call: TRBD1
clone_size: many
cdr3_nt: TGCAGTGCTAGAGACCTAGGGGGCTTGTTCCACGAGCAGTACTTC
cdr3_aa: CSARDLGGLFHEQYF

j_call: TRBJ1-6
v_call: TRBV9
d_call: TRBD1
clone_size: many
cdr3_nt: TGTGCCAGCAGCCCCGGACAGGGAGATTCACCCCTCCACTTT
cdr3_aa: CASSPGQGDSPLHF

j_call: TRBJ1-1
v_call: TRBV2
d_call: NA
clone_size: many
cdr3_nt: TGTGCCAGCAGGGCTGATGCTATGAACACTGAAGCTTTCTTT
cdr3_aa: CASRADAMNTEAFF

j_call: TRBJ1-5
v_call: TRBV4-2
d_call: TRBD1
clone_size: many
cdr3_nt: TGTGCCAGCAGCCAAATCGACAGGGAGGGTCAGCCCCAGCATTTT
cdr3_aa: CASSQIDREGQPQHF

j_call: TRBJ1-1
v_call: TRBV10-3
d_call: TRBD1
clone_size: NA
cdr3_nt: TGTGCCATCTCATCAGGGACAGGTGAAGCTTTCTTT
cdr3_aa: CAISSGTGEAFF

j_call: TRBJ2-6
v_call: TRBV10-3
d_call: NA
clone_size: many
cdr3_nt: TGTGCCATCAGTGATAGTTTTACTGGGGCCAACGTCCTGACTTTC
cdr3_aa: CAISDSFTGANVLTF

j_call: TRBJ1-1
v_call: TRBV5-1
d_call: NA
clone_size: many
cdr3_nt: TGCGCCAGCAGCTTAGGCCCTGAAGCTTTCTTT
cdr3_aa: CASSLGPEAFF

j_call: TRBJ1-5
v_call: TRBV27
d_call: NA
clone_size: many
cdr3_nt: TGTGCCAGCAGTTTATCGATTGGGTCGGTTCAGCCCCAGCATTTT
cdr3_aa: CASSLSIGSVQPQHF

j_call: TRBJ1-1
v_call: TRBV5-1
d_call: NA
clone_size: many
cdr3_nt: TGCGCCAGCAGCTGGAGGTTGGAGAACACTGAAGCTTTCTTT
cdr3_aa: CASSWRLENTEAFF

j_call: TRBJ1-2
v_call: TRBV20-1
d_call: TRBD1
clone_size: many
cdr3_nt: TGCAGTGCCCCGGGACAGGGCTCCGGATCCTATGGCTACACCTTC
cdr3_aa: CSAPGQGSGSYGYTF

j_call: TRBJ1-1
v_call: TRBV5-1
d_call: NA
clone_size: many
cdr3_nt: TGCGCCAGCAGCTTGGTCCCTGGCAGGAACACTGAAGCTTTCTTT
cdr3_aa: CASSLVPGRNTEAFF

j_call: TRBJ2-6
v_call: TRBV2
d_call: TRBD2
clone_size: few
cdr3_nt: TGTGCCAGCATCCGACAGCGGGGGGGCCTGATCTCTGGGGCCAACGTCCTGACTTTC
cdr3_aa: CASIRQRGGLISGANVLTF

j_call: TRBJ1-6
v_call: TRBV2
d_call: NA
clone_size: many
cdr3_nt: TGTGCCAGCAGTGAAGCGCGGGGCCCGAAGAATAATTCACCCCTCCACTTT
cdr3_aa: CASSEARGPKNNSPLHF

j_call: TRBJ2-5
v_call: TRBV7-2
d_call: NA
clone_size: many
cdr3_nt: TGTGCCAGCAGCTTAGGGAACCGGGAGACCCAGTACTTC
cdr3_aa: CASSLGNRETQYF

j_call: TRBJ1-6
v_call: TRBV12-3/TRBV12-4
d_call: TRBD1
clone_size: many
cdr3_nt: TGTGCCAGCAGTTCACAGGGGGTGAGTTCACCCCTCCACTTT
cdr3_aa: CASSSQGVSSPLHF

j_call: TRBJ2-2
v_call: TRBV4-1
d_call: TRBD1
clone_size: many
cdr3_nt: TGCGCCAGCAGCACGGGACAGGCCCTCGCCGGGGAGCTGTTTTTT
cdr3_aa: CASSTGQALAGELFF

j_call: TRBJ1-1
v_call: TRBV7-2
d_call: NA
clone_size: many
cdr3_nt: TGTGCCAGCAGGCGGAATACGGGGAGTGAAGCTTTCTTT
cdr3_aa: CASRRNTGSEAFF

j_call: TRBJ2-7
v_call: TRBV7-6
d_call: NA
clone_size: NA
cdr3_nt: TGTGCCAGCAGCTTAGCGGCGGGGCCCCTCTACGAGCAGTACTTC
cdr3_aa: CASSLAAGPLYEQYF

j_call: TRBJ2-7
v_call: TRBV5-4
d_call: NA
clone_size: many
cdr3_nt: TGTGCCAGCAGCTTGAACAGCTACGAGCAGTACTTC
cdr3_aa: CASSLNSYEQYF

j_call: TRBJ2-5
v_call: TRBV12-3/TRBV12-4
d_call: NA
clone_size: many
cdr3_nt: TGTGCCAGCAGTTTAAACAGACAAGAGACCCAGTACTTC
cdr3_aa: CASSLNRQETQYF

j_call: TRBJ1-6
v_call: TRBV5-1
d_call: NA
clone_size: many
cdr3_nt: TGCGCCAGCAGCTTGACAACAGGGACGGCAGATTCACCCCTCCACTTT
cdr3_aa: CASSLTTGTADSPLHF

j_call: TRBJ2-7
v_call: TRBV5-1
d_call: TRBD1
clone_size: many
cdr3_nt: TGCGCCAGCAGCTCCGGGACAGGGTACAACGAGCAGTACTTC
cdr3_aa: CASSSGTGYNEQYF

j_call: TRBJ2-5
v_call: TRBV12-3/TRBV12-4
d_call: TRBD1
clone_size: NA
cdr3_nt: TGTGCCAGCAGTTCGAGGGACAGGGAAGAGACCCAGTACTTC
cdr3_aa: CASSSRDREETQYF

j_call: TRBJ2-7
v_call: TRBV7-9
d_call: TRBD2
clone_size: NA
cdr3_nt: TGTGCCAGCAGCCACACTAGCGGGGGCAACGAGCAGTACTTC
cdr3_aa: CASSHTSGGNEQYF

j_call: TRBJ2-5
v_call: TRBV10-3
d_call: NA
clone_size: many
cdr3_nt: TGTGCCATCAGTGAGTGGGGCGGGGGCACACAAGAGACCCAGTACTTC
cdr3_aa: CAISEWGGGTQETQYF

j_call: TRBJ1-5
v_call: TRBV6-1
d_call: NA
clone_size: many
cdr3_nt: TGTGCCAGCAGTGAAGCCGGGGGGCGCTTCAATCAGCCCCAGCATTTT
cdr3_aa: CASSEAGGRFNQPQHF

j_call: TRBJ2-4
v_call: TRBV5-1
d_call: NA
clone_size: NA
cdr3_nt: TGCGCCAGCAGCTCTTGGGGAGTGGCCAAAAACATTCAGTACTTC
cdr3_aa: CASSSWGVAKNIQYF

j_call: TRBJ1-4
v_call: TRBV9
d_call: TRBD1
clone_size: NA
cdr3_nt: TGTGCCAGCAGCCCACAGGGGGCAGGAGAAAAACTGTTTTTT
cdr3_aa: CASSPQGAGEKLFF

j_call: TRBJ2-1
v_call: TRBV5-1
d_call: TRBD1
clone_size: many
cdr3_nt: TGCGCCAGCAGCCAAGGGACAGGGGGAAATGAGCAGTTCTTC
cdr3_aa: CASSQGTGGNEQFF

j_call: TRBJ1-5
v_call: TRBV12-3/TRBV12-4
d_call: NA
clone_size: many
cdr3_nt: TGTGCCAGCAGTCCTGTTTATAGCAATCAGCCCCAGCATTTT
cdr3_aa: CASSPVYSNQPQHF

j_call: TRBJ2-3
v_call: TRBV10-3
d_call: NA
clone_size: many
cdr3_nt: TGTGCCATCAGTGCTGAACGGGGGACCCGCACAGATACGCAGTATTTT
cdr3_aa: CAISAERGTRTDTQYF

j_call: TRBJ1-2
v_call: TRBV7-2
d_call: TRBD1
clone_size: NA
cdr3_nt: TGTGCCAGCAGCCGAGGGACAGGGGATGGCTACACCTTC
cdr3_aa: CASSRGTGDGYTF

j_call: TRBJ2-1
v_call: TRBV11-3
d_call: TRBD2
clone_size: many
cdr3_nt: TGTGCCAGCAGCTTGGGGACTAGTAACAGCGATGAGCAGTTCTTC
cdr3_aa: CASSLGTSNSDEQFF

j_call: TRBJ1-2
v_call: TRBV20-1
d_call: TRBD1
clone_size: many
cdr3_nt: TGCAGTGCTAGGCGGAGGGACAGACAATATGGCTACACCTTC
cdr3_aa: CSARRRDRQYGYTF

j_call: TRBJ1-1
v_call: TRBV19
d_call: NA
clone_size: many
cdr3_nt: TGTGCCAGTAGTCTCGAATGGAAGAACACTGAAGCTTTCTTT
cdr3_aa: CASSLEWKNTEAFF

j_call: TRBJ1-1
v_call: TRBV27
d_call: NA
clone_size: many
cdr3_nt: TGTGCCAGCAGTCGACCCGTCCGGGGCGCTGAAGCTTTCTTT
cdr3_aa: CASSRPVRGAEAFF

j_call: TRBJ1-1
v_call: TRBV20-1
d_call: NA
clone_size: many
cdr3_nt: TGCAGTGCTAGGAGGAACACTGAAGCTTTCTTT
cdr3_aa: CSARRNTEAFF

j_call: TRBJ2-5
v_call: TRBV5-1
d_call: NA
clone_size: many
cdr3_nt: TGCGCCAGCAGCGCAGGACAGTTCCAAGAGACCCAGTACTTC
cdr3_aa: CASSAGQFQETQYF

j_call: TRBJ2-6
v_call: TRBV10-3
d_call: TRBD2
clone_size: many
cdr3_nt: TGTGCCAGCGGCGGGACTAGCGGGGGCTCTGGGGCCAACGTCCTGACTTTC
cdr3_aa: CASGGTSGGSGANVLTF

j_call: TRBJ2-1
v_call: TRBV27
d_call: TRBD1
clone_size: many
cdr3_nt: TGTGCCAGCAGTAGGGGGACAGGGGGGAACAATGAGCAGTTCTTC
cdr3_aa: CASSRGTGGNNEQFF

j_call: TRBJ1-1
v_call: TRBV20-1
d_call: NA
clone_size: many
cdr3_nt: TGCAGTGCTAGAGGGGTCGGTAGCGAAGCTTTCTTT
cdr3_aa: CSARGVGSEAFF

j_call: TRBJ2-1
v_call: TRBV4-3
d_call: TRBD2
clone_size: many
cdr3_nt: TGCGCCAGCAGCCAACTGATTAGCGGGGGGGCCGGTTACAATGAGCAGTTCTTC
cdr3_aa: CASSQLISGGAGYNEQFF

j_call: TRBJ1-2
v_call: TRBV14
d_call: NA
clone_size: many
cdr3_nt: TGTGCCAGCAATCAGGGGCGTGGCTACACCTTC
cdr3_aa: CASNQGRGYTF